A single sample gave rise to the 14 T cell receptor beta chains below, sequenced in a study of shared clonotypes between healthy human individuals. The table came from immunoSEQ multiplex PCR; TCRdb's copy has only in-frame clones and leaves some out. The sample carries roughly 500,000 clones, less than 96% recorded once. Sample: naive CD4+ T cells sorted from blood. Subset denoted: CD45RA+ positively selected. The receptors were gathered from a woman under 40 in good health.

The J gene is TRBJ2-7, the V gene TRBV18; possible D gene TRBD2, 6 bases. The V end lost 2 bases, the J end lost 7 bases, and 18 bases lay between the germline ends. Germline CDR1 reads KGHSH; CDR2 reads LQKENI. This CDR3 contains 15 residues. The DNA of the CDR3 is TGTGCCAGCTCACCAAACCGGGACTCCCAACGAGAGCAGTACTTC. The encoded protein is CASSPNRDSQREQYF.

This clone has only one observation. The rearrangement links TRBV28 to TRBJ1-2, with D possibly being TRBD1 (6 bases). The CDR3 is made up of 13 amino acids. V was cut by 6 bases and J by 8 bases, with 16 bases left in between. Germline loops: CDR1 MDHEN, CDR2 SYDVKM. The CDR3 DNA reads TGTGCCAGCAGCCCGCAAACAGGGTCCGGCTACACCTTC. Translation: CASSPQTGSGYTF.

About this clone: Other nucleotide sequences in the sample specify the same CDR3. V and J are TRBV7-9 and TRBJ2-7; a possible D gene is TRBD2 (6 bases). The V and J ends lost 5 bases and 4 bases respectively, with 12 bases between them. The germline V gene has CDR1 SEHNR and CDR2 FQNEAQ (reference sequence). This CDR3 is 13 amino acids long. The CDR3 loop reads CASSPRGNYEQYF. DNA of the CDR3: TGTGCCAGCAGCCCCCGGGGGAATTACGAGCAGTACTTC.

Worth noting for this clone: One end of the junction varies from germline; a read error may be responsible. The chain is built from TRBV18 and TRBJ1-2; no definite D call. Germline assignment: CDR1 KGHSH and CDR2 LQKENI. This CDR3 has 9 residues. The DNA of the CDR3 is TGCTTCCGACCTAGGCCCTACACCTTC. Translation: CFRPRPYTF.

V gene TRBV6-1 combines with J gene TRBJ2-7; 7 nucleotides align to TRBD1. Germline lookup yields CDR1 MNHNS and CDR2 SASEGT. The CDR3 contains 11 residues. With V trimmed by 6 bases and J by 9 bases, 5 bases remained unmatched. CDR3 coding DNA: TGTGCCAGCAGCCGGCAGGGGGTGCAGTACTTC. It specifies CASSRQGVQYF.

The V and J genes are TRBV5-8 and TRBJ1-5; D is unclear. CDR1 and CDR2 (germline): SGHTS, YDEGEE. V dropped 0 bases and J dropped 4 bases, with 11 bases sitting between them. This CDR3 comprises 15 residues. CDR3: CASSLGTGENQPQHF. The CDR3 DNA follows: TGTGCCAGCAGCTTGGGTACCGGGGAAAATCAGCCCCAGCATTTT.

The V gene is TRBV6-1, the J gene TRBJ1-4; D perhaps matches TRBD1 (5 bases). The germline gives CDR1 MNHNS, CDR2 SASEGT. The CDR3 has 13 amino acids. The ends were cut back, 11 bases at V and 6 bases at J, with 16 bases in the middle. Written as DNA, the CDR3 is TGTGCCGGGCGAGGGGCCGCGGATGAAAAACTGTTTTTT. Translating it yields CAGRGAADEKLFF.

The chain is built from TRBV7-9 and TRBJ2-5, with D uncertain. Per the germline V gene, CDR1 is SEHNR and CDR2 is FQNEAQ (reference sequence). This CDR3 has 15 amino acids. Trimming left V 4 bases short and J 2 bases short, with 14 bases between. Written as DNA, the CDR3 is TGTGCCAGCAGCTCTAGTTCCGGCCCACAAGAGACCCAGTACTTC. It specifies CASSSSSGPQETQYF. The full variable domain, its missing parts supplied by reference TRBV7-9 and TRBJ2-5, is DTGVSQNPRHKITKRGQNVTFRCDPISEHNRLYWYRQTLGQGPEFLTYFQNEAQLEKSRLLSDRFSAERPKGSFSTLEIQRTEQGDSAMYLCASSSSSGPQETQYFGPGTRLLVL.

The V call is TRBV5-1, the J call TRBJ1-5; D unclear. The length of the CDR3 is 15 residues. V lost 0 bases and J 5 bases, leaving 12 bases between the germline ends. Germline V gene sequence: CDR1 SGHRS, CDR2 YFSETQ. In DNA, the CDR3 is TGCGCCAGCAGCTTGGGCCCTGGGAGGGATCAGCCCCAGCATTTT. Translating gives CASSLGPGRDQPQHF.

This sequence joins TRBV7-2 and TRBJ2-1; D unclear. The CDR3 runs to 16 residues. V was clipped by 1 base and J by 2 bases, with 12 bases between them. Germline-derived CDR1 and CDR2 are SGHTA and FQGNSA. The CDR3, as DNA: TGTGCCAGCAGCTTAGGGTCTGGTATGGCCTACAATGAGCAGTTCTTC. Protein product: CASSLGSGMAYNEQFF. The full variable domain, in which reference TRBV7-2 and TRBJ2-1 provide the parts outside the CDR3, is GAGVSQSPSNKVTEKGKDVELRCDPISGHTALYWYRQSLGQGLEFLIYFQGNSAPDKSGLPSDRFSAERTGGSVSTLTIQRTQQEDSAVYLCASSLGSGMAYNEQFFGPGTRLTVL.

The DNA of the CDR3 is TGTGCCAGCTCACCACTTGGGATAGGGACCGGCACTGAAGCTTTCTTT. Translation gives CASSPLGIGTGTEAFF. J is TRBJ1-1 and V is TRBV18; a weak D match, TRBD1 (5 bases). The germline gives CDR1 KGHSH, CDR2 LQKENI. The length of the CDR3 is 16 residues. V was cut by 1 base and J by 4 bases, with 16 bases left in between.

This rearrangement joins TRBV2 to TRBJ2-7, with D perhaps assigned TRBD1 or TRBD2 (5 bases each). V lost 6 bases to trimming and J lost 1 base, with 13 bases between them. This CDR3 region has 14 residues. Germline V gives CDR1 SNHLY, CDR2 FYNNEI. The CDR3: CASRKGTPSYEQYF. CDR3 bases: TGTGCCAGCAGAAAAGGGACGCCTTCCTACGAGCAGTACTTC.

The chain employs TRBV28 and TRBJ2-7; D uncertain. CDR1 and CDR2 from the germline V gene are MDHEN and SYDVKM. The ends were cut back, 6 bases at V and 1 base at J, with 16 bases in the middle. This CDR3 contains 15 residues. The CDR3 DNA is TGTGCCAGCAGCCGCCCCGCACCCAATTCCTACGAGCAGTACTTC. Translation gives CASSRPAPNSYEQYF.

The V and J genes are TRBV29-1 and TRBJ1-1; the D is unclear. Trimming cost V 1 base and J 5 bases, with 11 bases left between them. CDR1 is SQVTM and CDR2 is ANQGSEA in the germline V gene. The CDR3 contains 13 residues. CDR3 nucleotide sequence: TGCAGCGTTGAAGGGAGGTTCACGACTGAAGCTTTCTTT. It codes for CSVEGRFTTEAFF.